This T cell receptor (beta chain) derives from a study of T cell responses to AZD1222 COVID-19 vaccine. Findings and limits, study-wide: The span of vaccine-associated CD4 TCRs extended across spike, with dominance at 160-218 and 743-854. Repertoire collection took place solely once the T cell response had peaked. Compared with day 0, the breadth and depth of the Spike-specific TCR repertoire rose significantly after two doses of AZD1222.

Profiling relied on immunoSEQ multiplex PCR, and the TCRdb table lists in-frame clones only, not all of them. The repertoire holds roughly 77,000 clones, with 90% as singletons. As to this clone: Its antigen is undetermined.

The V and J ends lost 1 base and 2 bases, in that order; junction bases with no gene match: 5. The V gene's germline CDR1 is SGHVS and CDR2 FQNEAQ. CDR3 length: 17 residues. This sequence was found in an adult who received the AZD1222 COVID-19 vaccine. The sequenced sample was peripheral blood, obtained 28 days after the second AZD1222 dose. The chain combines TRBV7-8 with TRBJ1-6; TRBD1 aligns across 7 bases. The CDR3 sequence is CASSLVGGATYNSPLHF. The CDR3 bases are TGTGCCAGCAGCTTAGTAGGGGGCGCGACCTATAATTCACCCCTCCACTTT.